The entry that follows covers one T cell receptor (beta chain) sequence. This CDR3 is 13 amino acids long. CDR1 MNHEY and CDR2 SVGAGI come from the germline V gene. With 7 bases removed from V and 4 bases from J, the gap between germline ends came to 13 bases. Original processing notes: Reference gene primers were amplified, and this amplification served to estimate nucleated cell counts. Clones were sequenced by immunoSEQ multiplex PCR, and TCRdb holds only the in-frame ones, with some missing. V, J and clone size were drawn from that table, and D and trimming were deduced from the DNA. The data show 300,000 to 400,000 clones, around 86% seen once. This sample was taken from a study of blood T cell repertoires in COVID-19. Study in general: Italy, Spain and the United States were the sources of the convalescent and acute COVID-19 samples. T cells, B-cell-depleted T cells, or PBMCs supplied cDNA or gDNA.

This clonotype was sampled from a human donor in a cohort sampled during active COVID-19. The specimen was peripheral blood. The rearrangement links TRBV6-5 to TRBJ1-1, with a possible D match to TRBD1 (6 bases). The CDR3 DNA is TGTGCCAGCACGTACAGGGCGGGCACTGAAGCTTTCTTT. Translating it yields CASTYRAGTEAFF.